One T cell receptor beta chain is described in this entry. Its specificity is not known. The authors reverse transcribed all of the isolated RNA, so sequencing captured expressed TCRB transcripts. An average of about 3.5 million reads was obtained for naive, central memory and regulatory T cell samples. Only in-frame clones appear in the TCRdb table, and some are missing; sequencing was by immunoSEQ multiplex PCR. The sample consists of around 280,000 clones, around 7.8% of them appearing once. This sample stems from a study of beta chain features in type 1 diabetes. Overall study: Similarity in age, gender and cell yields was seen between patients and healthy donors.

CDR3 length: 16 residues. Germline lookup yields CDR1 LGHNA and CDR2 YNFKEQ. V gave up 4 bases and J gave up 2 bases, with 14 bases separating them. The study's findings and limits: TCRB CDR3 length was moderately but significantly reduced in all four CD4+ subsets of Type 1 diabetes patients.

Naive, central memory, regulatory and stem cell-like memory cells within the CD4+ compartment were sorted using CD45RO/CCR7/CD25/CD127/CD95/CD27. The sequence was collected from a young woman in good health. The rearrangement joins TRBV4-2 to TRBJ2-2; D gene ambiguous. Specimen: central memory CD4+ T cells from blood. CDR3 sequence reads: CASSPGFELNTGELFF. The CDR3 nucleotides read TGTGCCAGCAGCCCAGGATTCGAACTCAACACCGGGGAGCTGTTTTTT.